The entry that follows covers one TCR beta chain sequence. The antigen remains unidentified. These data are taken from a study of cytomegalovirus exposure and HLA in healthy donors. At sampling all donors were nominally healthy, likely with unrecorded immune exposures. The study ran its PCR with 60 Vbeta and 13 Jbeta primers. Profiled with immunoSEQ multiplex PCR; TCRdb holds only in-frame clones, not every one. The data contain about 160,000 clones, approximately 80% of them singletons. Trimming pared 1 base from V and 0 bases from J, leaving 8 bases between. The CDR3 contains 15 residues. Germline V lookup: CDR1 SGHNT, CDR2 YYREEE (reference sequence). Study results and limitations: Across donors, sequencing depth was assumed by presence/absence analyses to be roughly uniform. From TCR beta sequences, most subjects' HLA-A and HLA-B alleles were reportedly predicted accurately.

The V gene is TRBV5-4, the J gene TRBJ2-1; D call uncertain. This receptor was obtained from a woman in her thirties or forties in good health and CMV-seropositive. What was sequenced was PBMCs. CDR3 sequence reads: CASSLRSRSYNEQFF. The CDR3, as DNA: TGTGCCAGCAGCTTGCGGTCTCGCTCCTACAATGAGCAGTTCTTC.